This is a list of T cell receptor beta chains from one sample in a study of cytomegalovirus exposure and HLA in healthy donors. The assay was immunoSEQ multiplex PCR, and TCRdb's table has in-frame clones only and misses some. The repertoire has about 220,000 clones, approximately 88% of them found once; the top ten carry more than 13%. The sample comprised PBMCs. The receptors were sampled from a woman younger than 45 in good health and CMV-seropositive. Both conserved end residues are part of each CDR3. Fields, in order: D gene, J gene, clone size, CDR3 length, V gene, CDR3 DNA, CDR3 protein. A D gene is named only where the DNA matches it firmly. Size is omitted from some rows. Given values are once, few, many or a class for expanded clones.

d_call: TRBD2; j_call: TRBJ2-2; clone_size: .; cdr3_length: 15; v_call: TRBV2; cdr3_nt: TGTGCCAGAAGTAGCGGGAGAAGGGACACCGGGGAGCTGTTTTTT; cdr3_aa: CARSSGRRDTGELFF
d_call: .; j_call: TRBJ1-2; clone_size: .; cdr3_length: 11; v_call: TRBV28; cdr3_nt: TGTGCCAGCAGTTTAAGAGGGGGCTACACCTTC; cdr3_aa: CASSLRGGYTF
d_call: .; j_call: TRBJ1-1; clone_size: .; cdr3_length: 14; v_call: TRBV7-9; cdr3_nt: TGTGCCAGCAGCGAGGGGGTAAGAAACACTGAAGCTTTCTTT; cdr3_aa: CASSEGVRNTEAFF
d_call: .; j_call: TRBJ2-7; clone_size: .; cdr3_length: 12; v_call: TRBV6-1; cdr3_nt: TGTGCCAGCAGTGAACGTTCCTACGAGCAGTACTTC; cdr3_aa: CASSERSYEQYF
d_call: .; j_call: TRBJ2-4; clone_size: .; cdr3_length: 14; v_call: TRBV5-1; cdr3_nt: TGCGCCAGCAGCTTGAAAGTGGGGCGGGACATTCAGTACTTC; cdr3_aa: CASSLKVGRDIQYF
d_call: .; j_call: TRBJ2-3; clone_size: .; cdr3_length: 11; v_call: TRBV6-4; cdr3_nt: TGTGCCAGCAGTGGCGGGGATACGCAGTATTTT; cdr3_aa: CASSGGDTQYF
d_call: TRBD1; j_call: TRBJ2-5; clone_size: .; cdr3_length: 14; v_call: TRBV7-2; cdr3_nt: TGTGCCAGCAGCTTCTCAGGGGGCAGGGAGACCCAGTACTTC; cdr3_aa: CASSFSGGRETQYF
d_call: .; j_call: TRBJ2-7; clone_size: .; cdr3_length: 15; v_call: TRBV30; cdr3_nt: TGTGCCTGGAGTGACCGGCGTGGCATCGAATACGAGCAGTACTTC; cdr3_aa: CAWSDRRGIEYEQYF
d_call: .; j_call: TRBJ2-7; clone_size: .; cdr3_length: 14; v_call: TRBV13; cdr3_nt: TGTGCCAGCAGCAACCAACAGGGCGGCTACGAGCAGTACTTC; cdr3_aa: CASSNQQGGYEQYF
d_call: .; j_call: TRBJ2-2; clone_size: .; cdr3_length: 11; v_call: TRBV5-1; cdr3_nt: TGCGCCAGCAGCTTGGAGGGGGAGCTGTTTTTT; cdr3_aa: CASSLEGELFF
d_call: TRBD2; j_call: TRBJ2-7; clone_size: .; cdr3_length: 18; v_call: TRBV28; cdr3_nt: TGTGCCAGCAGTTCTGTTCTACACTCCGGGCTAGCGGTCTACGAGCAGTACTTC; cdr3_aa: CASSSVLHSGLAVYEQYF
d_call: TRBD1; j_call: TRBJ1-1; clone_size: .; cdr3_length: 13; v_call: TRBV29-1; cdr3_nt: TGCAGCGTTGAAGGACAGGGAAGGACTGAAGCTTTCTTT; cdr3_aa: CSVEGQGRTEAFF
d_call: TRBD2; j_call: TRBJ2-7; clone_size: once; cdr3_length: 15; v_call: TRBV7-9; cdr3_nt: TGTGCCAGCAGCAGGACTAGCGGGAGTAGGAACGAGCAGTACTTC; cdr3_aa: CASSRTSGSRNEQYF
d_call: .; j_call: TRBJ2-3; clone_size: .; cdr3_length: 12; v_call: TRBV9; cdr3_nt: TGTGCCAGCAGCCGCAGCACAGATACGCAGTATTTT; cdr3_aa: CASSRSTDTQYF
d_call: .; j_call: TRBJ2-1; clone_size: many; cdr3_length: 14; v_call: TRBV6-1; cdr3_nt: TGTGCCAGCAGTGAGGCCGCCTCCTACAATGAGCAGTTCTTC; cdr3_aa: CASSEAASYNEQFF
d_call: .; j_call: TRBJ2-1; clone_size: medium-sized; cdr3_length: 14; v_call: TRBV6-4; cdr3_nt: TGTGCCAGCAGTGACGGGAGCTCCTACAATGAGCAGTTCTTC; cdr3_aa: CASSDGSSYNEQFF
d_call: TRBD1; j_call: TRBJ1-5; clone_size: .; cdr3_length: 16; v_call: TRBV6-6; cdr3_nt: TGTGCCAGCAGGGACAGGACCCTGTATAGCAATCAGCCCCAGCATTTT; cdr3_aa: CASRDRTLYSNQPQHF
d_call: .; j_call: TRBJ2-7; clone_size: .; cdr3_length: 15; v_call: TRBV4-3; cdr3_nt: TGCGCCAGCAGCCAAGAAGGCAGGGGAACCTACGAGCAGTACTTC; cdr3_aa: CASSQEGRGTYEQYF
d_call: TRBD1; j_call: TRBJ2-1; clone_size: .; cdr3_length: 14; v_call: TRBV6-5; cdr3_nt: TGTGCCAGCGGTTTTCCAGGGGGCTTCGATGAGCAGTTCTTC; cdr3_aa: CASGFPGGFDEQFF
d_call: .; j_call: TRBJ1-5; clone_size: .; cdr3_length: 13; v_call: TRBV13; cdr3_nt: TGTGCCAGCAGCTTCACAGGCAATCAGCCCCAGCATTTT; cdr3_aa: CASSFTGNQPQHF